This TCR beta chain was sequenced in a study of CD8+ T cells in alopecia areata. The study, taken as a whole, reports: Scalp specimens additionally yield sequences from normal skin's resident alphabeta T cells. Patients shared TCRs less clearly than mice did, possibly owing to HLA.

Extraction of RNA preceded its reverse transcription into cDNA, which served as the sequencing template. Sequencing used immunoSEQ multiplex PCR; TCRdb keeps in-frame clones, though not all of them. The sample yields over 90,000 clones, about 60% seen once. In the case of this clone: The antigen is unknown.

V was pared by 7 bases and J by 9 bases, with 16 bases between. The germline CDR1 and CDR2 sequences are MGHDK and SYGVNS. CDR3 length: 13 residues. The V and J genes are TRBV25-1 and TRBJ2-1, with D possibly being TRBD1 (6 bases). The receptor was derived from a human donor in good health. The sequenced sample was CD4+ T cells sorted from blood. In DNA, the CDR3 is TGTGCCAGCAATAAGGGGGATCGGGCTGAGCAGTTCTTC. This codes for CASNKGDRAEQFF.